The 20 T cell receptor beta chains listed next were all sequenced from one sample in a study of early T cells in non-severe SARS-CoV-2 infection. TCRdb used MiXCR to reprocess the 5' RACE reads, holding one entry per CDR3 protein. The sample has 81,000 or so distinct CDR3 sequences, about 12% seen once. The sequencing input was whole blood. Receptors originate from an adult who was a healthcare worker with PCR-confirmed SARS-CoV-2 infection or an uninfected control (not recorded which).

The V call is TRBV12-3 or TRBV12-4, the J call TRBJ1-2; TRBD1 aligns across 7 bases. J lost 8 bases, V lost 3 bases, and 0 bases had no gene match. The CDR3 is made up of 11 amino acids. The CDR3 region has the DNA TGTGCCAGCAGTTTGGGACAGGGCTACACCTTC. It translates to CASSLGQGYTF.

This clonotype has a handful of counts. The rearrangement joins TRBV27 to TRBJ2-7; 7 bases align to TRBD2. The CDR3 loop spans 18 amino acids. The ends lost 5 bases at V and 2 bases at J; junction bases unmatched: 18. The germline V gene encodes CDR1 MNHEY and CDR2 SMNVEV (reference sequence). The CDR3 DNA sequence: TGTGCCAGCAGTACTCATCTCATTTCTAGCGGCCCTACCTACGAGCAGTACTTC. This sequence encodes CASSTHLISSGPTYEQYF.

The rearrangement links TRBV6-6 to TRBJ2-3, with TRBD2 identical over 7 bases. V was clipped by 5 bases and J by 6 bases; unmatched bases: 11. CDR1 and CDR2 (germline): MNHNY, SVGAGI (reference sequence). The CDR3 sequence is 15 residues long. The CDR3 nucleotides read TGTGCCAGCAGTCTCCCCGAGGCGGGAGTTGATACGCAGTATTTT. Translating it yields CASSLPEAGVDTQYF.

This chain uses TRBV28 with TRBJ2-4; 7 positions match TRBD2. The J segment lost 8 bases and the V segment lost 5 bases, leaving 9 bases of the junction unmatched. In germline, CDR1 is MDHEN, CDR2 SYDVKM. The CDR3 has 14 residues. CDR3 DNA: TGTGCCAGCAGTGGGGCGGGGGATAGGGACATTCAGTACTTC. It translates to CASSGAGDRDIQYF.

This clonotype was seen more than once but under ten times. The V gene is TRBV29-1, the J gene TRBJ2-5; TRBD2 might be the D (6 bases). Germline CDR1 reads SQVTM; CDR2 reads ANQGSEA. The CDR3 consists of 13 residues. Trimming left V 7 bases short and J 5 bases short, with 17 bases between. CDR3 amino acids: CSGLTAGFETQYF. The CDR3 DNA follows: TGCAGCGGCTTGACGGCGGGGTTCGAGACCCAGTACTTC.

This clonotype appeared many times. This chain uses TRBV20-1 with TRBJ2-1, with 10 bases fitting TRBD2. The J segment lost 7 bases and the V segment lost 6 bases, leaving 9 bases of the junction unmatched. The CDR3 is made up of 14 amino acids. Germline values: CDR1 DFQATT, CDR2 SNEGSKA (reference sequence). The CDR3: CSAGLAGVGNEQFF. Written as DNA, the CDR3 is TGCAGTGCAGGTCTAGCGGGAGTAGGGAATGAGCAGTTCTTC.

To note about this clonotype: A clone one base away is much larger, so this may be a read error. The chain has TRBV20-1 and TRBJ1-1, with TRBD1 as a possible D gene (6 bases). V lost 0 bases and J 5 bases, leaving 16 bases between the germline ends. There are 15 residues in the CDR3. Germline CDR1 and CDR2: DFQATT and SNEGSKA (reference sequence). CDR3 sequence: CSARERGTVKTEAFF. The CDR3 DNA is TGCAGTGCTAGAGAAAGGGGGACGGTTAAAACTGAAGCTTTCTTT.

This clonotype was seen ten or more times. The genes are TRBV5-1 and TRBJ1-1; D perhaps matches TRBD1 (5 bases). With 0 bases removed from V and 4 bases from J, the gap between germline ends came to 10 bases. The CDR3 loop spans 14 amino acids. Per germline, CDR1 SGHRS and CDR2 YFSETQ. The CDR3, as DNA: TGCGCCAGCAGCTTGGATCGGACATCCACTGAAGCTTTCTTT. The encoded protein is CASSLDRTSTEAFF.

This clonotype was counted many times. CDR3 DNA sequence: TGCGCCAGCAAAGGGTCCAGCACAGATACGCAGTATTTT. Protein sequence: CASKGSSTDTQYF. The chain uses TRBV10-1 and TRBJ2-3, with D hard to call. Germline CDR1 is WNHNN and CDR2 is SYGVQD (reference sequence). The CDR3 extends over 13 amino acids. Trimming removed 7 bases from V and 0 bases from J, with 8 bases in between.

This clonotype was counted at least ten times. The V and J genes are TRBV7-9 and TRBJ1-2; 7 nucleotides agree with TRBD1. CDR1 is SEHNR, CDR2 FQNEAQ, per germline (reference sequence). Trimming cost V 5 bases and J 1 base; bases outside gene matches: 4. The CDR3 length is 14 residues. CDR3 sequence: CASSPTGLNYGYTF. CDR3 in DNA: TGTGCCAGCAGCCCGACAGGGCTTAACTATGGCTACACCTTC. Using reference TRBV7-9 and TRBJ1-2 for the parts outside the CDR3, the full variable domain is DTGVSQNPRHKITKRGQNVTFRCDPISEHNRLYWYRQTLGQGPEFLTYFQNEAQLEKSRLLSDRFSAERPKGSFSTLEIQRTEQGDSAMYLCASSPTGLNYGYTFGSGTRLTVV.

This clonotype came up a few times. A junction boundary mismatches the germline segment, possibly from a read error. The chain carries TRBV10-1 and TRBJ2-7, with unresolved D. Per the germline V gene, CDR1 is WNHNN and CDR2 is SYGVQD (reference sequence). This CDR3 comprises 12 residues. CDR3 sequence: CANSDGILGQYF. The CDR3 DNA sequence: TGCGCCAACAGTGATGGGATCCTCGGGCAGTACTTC.

The chain has TRBV18 and TRBJ2-7, with no clear D. Germline lookup yields CDR1 KGHSH and CDR2 LQKENI. CDR3 size: 15 residues. Trimming removed 0 bases at V and 1 base at J, with 10 bases between. Written as DNA, the CDR3 is TGTGCCAGCTCACCACCGATGGCCAGGTCCTACGAGCAGTACTTC. Translation gives CASSPPMARSYEQYF.

In this sample, this clonotype turned up many times. V usage is TRBV7-6 and J usage is TRBJ2-1, with D possibly being TRBD2 (7 bases). CDR1 and CDR2 (germline): SGHVS, FNYEAQ. Between the trimmed V and J ends, which lost 5 bases and 3 bases, there was a span of 14 bases. The CDR3 runs 15 residues. CDR3 region: CASSRGLADYNEQFF. The CDR3 DNA is TGTGCCAGCAGCCGGGGGCTAGCGGACTACAATGAGCAGTTCTTC.

This clonotype was seen ten or more times. This chain joins TRBV29-1 and TRBJ2-1; TRBD1 matches 9 bases. CDR1 and CDR2 from the germline V gene are SQVTM and ANQGSEA. V gave up 3 bases and J gave up 1 base; unmatched junction bases: 4. This CDR3 region has 15 residues. The chain's CDR3 is CSVEPQGASYNEQFF. Written as DNA, the CDR3 is TGCAGCGTTGAGCCACAGGGGGCATCCTACAATGAGCAGTTCTTC.

Many counts were recorded for this clonotype. J is TRBJ2-1 and V is TRBV10-2; D gene unclear. Trimming shortened V by 5 bases and J by 0 bases, and 8 bases separated the two germline ends. Germline CDR1 and CDR2: WSHSY and SAAADI. The CDR3 loop spans 14 amino acids. In DNA, the CDR3 is TGCGCCAGCAGTTTGCGTAGCTCCTACAATGAGCAGTTCTTC. Translation: CASSLRSSYNEQFF.

In its sample, this clonotype was seen a few times. This chain links TRBV7-2 with TRBJ2-5; 9 positions match TRBD1. CDR1 is SGHTA and CDR2 is FQGNSA in the germline V gene. V was pared by 4 bases and J by 3 bases, with 9 bases of the junction left unmatched. The length of the CDR3 is 16 residues. CDR3 nucleotides: TGTGCCAGCAGCTCCTACCTGACAGGGGGGAAAGAGACCCAGTACTTC. Its protein is CASSSYLTGGKETQYF.

V gene TRBV2 combines with J gene TRBJ1-2; 8 positions match TRBD1. The V gene end was trimmed by 3 bases and the J gene end by 8 bases; junction bases not matched to a gene: 8. CDR1 and CDR2 from the germline V gene are SNHLY and FYNNEI. The CDR3 contains 14 residues. This CDR3 is CASSDRTGRQGYTF. The CDR3 DNA sequence: TGTGCCAGCAGTGACCGGACAGGGCGACAGGGCTACACCTTC.

This clonotype was observed a handful of times. Here the CDR3 reads CASSGSNQPQHF. The CDR3, as DNA: TGTGCCAGCTCCGGGAGCAATCAGCCCCAGCATTTT. The V gene is TRBV18, the J gene TRBJ1-5; no clear D gene. V lost 6 bases, J lost 1 base, and 4 bases lay in between. Germline-derived CDR1 and CDR2 are KGHSH and LQKENI. CDR3 length: 12 amino acids. Full variable domain (remainder filled in from reference TRBV18 and TRBJ1-5): NAGVMQNPRHLVRRRGQEARLRCSPMKGHSHVYWYRQLPEEGLKFMVYLQKENIIDESGMPKERFSAEFPKEGPSILRIQQVVRGDSAAYFCASSGSNQPQHFGDGTRLSIL.

This clonotype was seen only a few times. The rearrangement joins TRBV6-1 to TRBJ2-3, with unresolved D. Germline CDR1 reads MNHNS; CDR2 reads SASEGT. This CDR3 comprises 15 residues. V was pared by 8 bases and J by 1 base, with 16 bases between. The CDR3 sequence is CASPGLGEGTDTQYF. CDR3 coding DNA: TGTGCCAGCCCTGGGCTAGGCGAGGGCACAGATACGCAGTATTTT.

The rearrangement uses TRBV7-2 and TRBJ2-7, with D possibly matching TRBD2 (5 bases). This CDR3 has 16 amino acids. Per germline, CDR1 SGHTA and CDR2 FQGNSA. V was cut by 5 bases and J by 4 bases, with 21 bases left in between. The CDR3 sequence: CASSDDGPRGRYEQYF. Here the CDR3 DNA reads TGTGCCAGCAGCGACGATGGGCCCCGGGGTCGATACGAGCAGTACTTC.